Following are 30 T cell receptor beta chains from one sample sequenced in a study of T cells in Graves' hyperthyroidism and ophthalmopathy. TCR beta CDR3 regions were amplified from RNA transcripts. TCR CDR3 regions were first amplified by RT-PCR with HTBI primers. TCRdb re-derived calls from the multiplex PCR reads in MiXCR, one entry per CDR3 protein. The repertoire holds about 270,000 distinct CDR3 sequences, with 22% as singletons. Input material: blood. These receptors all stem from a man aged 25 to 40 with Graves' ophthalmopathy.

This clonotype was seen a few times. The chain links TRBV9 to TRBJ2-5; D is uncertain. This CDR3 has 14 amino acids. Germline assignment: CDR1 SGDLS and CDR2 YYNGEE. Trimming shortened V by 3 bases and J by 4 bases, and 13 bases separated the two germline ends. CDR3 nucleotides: TGTGCCAGCAGCGGCCCCTGGACGGGAGAGACCCAGTACTTC. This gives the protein CASSGPWTGETQYF.

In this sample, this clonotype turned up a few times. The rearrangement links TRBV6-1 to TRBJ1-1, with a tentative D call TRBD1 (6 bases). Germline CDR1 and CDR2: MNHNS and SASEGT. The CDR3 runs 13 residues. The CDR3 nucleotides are TGTGCGGGGGCAGAGTCACCTAACACTGAAGCTTTCTTT. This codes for CAGAESPNTEAFF.

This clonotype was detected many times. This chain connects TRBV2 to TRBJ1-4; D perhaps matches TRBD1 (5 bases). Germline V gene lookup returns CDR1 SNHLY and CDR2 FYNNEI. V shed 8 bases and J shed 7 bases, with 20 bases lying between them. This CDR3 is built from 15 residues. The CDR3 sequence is CASANESGAREKLFF. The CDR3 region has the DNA TGTGCCAGCGCAAATGAGTCCGGGGCTCGTGAAAAACTGTTTTTT.

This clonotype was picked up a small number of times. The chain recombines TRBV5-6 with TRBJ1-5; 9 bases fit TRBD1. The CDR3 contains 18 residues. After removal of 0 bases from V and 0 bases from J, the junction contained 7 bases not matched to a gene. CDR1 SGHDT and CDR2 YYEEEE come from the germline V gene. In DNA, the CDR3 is TGTGCCAGCAGCTTGGGTGGACAGGGGTCGTATAGCAATCAGCCCCAGCATTTT. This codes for CASSLGGQGSYSNQPQHF.

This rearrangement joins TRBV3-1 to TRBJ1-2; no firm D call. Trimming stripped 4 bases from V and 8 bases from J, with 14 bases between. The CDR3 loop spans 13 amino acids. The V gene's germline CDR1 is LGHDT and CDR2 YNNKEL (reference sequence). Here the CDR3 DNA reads TGTGCCAGCAGCCGTGGCAGACTTGAGGGCTACACCTTC. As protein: CASSRGRLEGYTF.

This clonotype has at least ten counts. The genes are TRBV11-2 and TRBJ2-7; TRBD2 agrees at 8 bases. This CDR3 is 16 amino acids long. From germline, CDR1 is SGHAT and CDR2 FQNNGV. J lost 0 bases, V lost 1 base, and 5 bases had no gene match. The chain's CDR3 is CASSLVLAGSSYEQYF. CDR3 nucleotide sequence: TGTGCCAGCAGCTTAGTTTTAGCGGGGAGCTCCTACGAGCAGTACTTC.

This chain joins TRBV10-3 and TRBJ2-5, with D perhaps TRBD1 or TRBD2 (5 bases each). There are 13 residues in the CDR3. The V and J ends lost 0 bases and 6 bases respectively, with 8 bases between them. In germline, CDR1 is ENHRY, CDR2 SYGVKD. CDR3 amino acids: CAISESQGQTQYF. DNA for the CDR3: TGTGCCATCAGTGAGTCCCAGGGACAGACCCAGTACTTC.

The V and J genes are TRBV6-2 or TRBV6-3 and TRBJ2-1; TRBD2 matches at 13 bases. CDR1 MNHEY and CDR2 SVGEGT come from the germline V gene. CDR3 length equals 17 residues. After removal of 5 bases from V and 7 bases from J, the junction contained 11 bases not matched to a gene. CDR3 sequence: CASSRPGLAGVRNEQFF. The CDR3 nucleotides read TGTGCCAGCAGTCGACCTGGACTAGCGGGAGTGAGGAATGAGCAGTTCTTC.

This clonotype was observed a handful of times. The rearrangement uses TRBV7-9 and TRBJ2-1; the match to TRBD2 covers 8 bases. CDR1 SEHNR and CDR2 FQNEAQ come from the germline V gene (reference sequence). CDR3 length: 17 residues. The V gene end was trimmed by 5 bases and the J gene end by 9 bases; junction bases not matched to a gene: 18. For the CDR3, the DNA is TGTGCCAGCAGCCTCACCTCGGGGGGGGGCCCGGCCGGTGAGCAGTTCTTC. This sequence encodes CASSLTSGGGPAGEQFF.

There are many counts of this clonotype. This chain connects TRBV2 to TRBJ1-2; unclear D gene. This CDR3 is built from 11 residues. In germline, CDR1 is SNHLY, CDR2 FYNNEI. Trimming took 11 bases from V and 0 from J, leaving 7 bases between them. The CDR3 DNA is TGTGCCCAGACCTCTAACTATGGCTACACCTTC. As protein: CAQTSNYGYTF.

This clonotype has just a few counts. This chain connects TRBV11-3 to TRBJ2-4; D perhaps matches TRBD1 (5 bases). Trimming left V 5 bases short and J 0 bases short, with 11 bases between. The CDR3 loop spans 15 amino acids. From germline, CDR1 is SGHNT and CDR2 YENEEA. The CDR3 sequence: CASSTIDRAKNIQYF. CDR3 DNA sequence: TGTGCCAGCAGCACAATAGACAGAGCCAAAAACATTCAGTACTTC.

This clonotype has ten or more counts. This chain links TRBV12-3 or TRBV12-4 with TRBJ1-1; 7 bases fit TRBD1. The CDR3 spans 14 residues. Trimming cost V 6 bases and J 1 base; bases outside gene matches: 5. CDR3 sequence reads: CASRTTGKNTEAFF. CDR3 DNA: TGTGCCAGCAGAACGACAGGGAAGAACACTGAAGCTTTCTTT.

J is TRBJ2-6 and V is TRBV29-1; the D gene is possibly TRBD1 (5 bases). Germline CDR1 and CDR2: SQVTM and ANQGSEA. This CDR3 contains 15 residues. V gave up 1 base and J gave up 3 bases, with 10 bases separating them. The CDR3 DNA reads TGCAGCGTTGAAGGCCGCCAGGGTGGGGCCAACGTCCTGACTTTC. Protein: CSVEGRQGGANVLTF.

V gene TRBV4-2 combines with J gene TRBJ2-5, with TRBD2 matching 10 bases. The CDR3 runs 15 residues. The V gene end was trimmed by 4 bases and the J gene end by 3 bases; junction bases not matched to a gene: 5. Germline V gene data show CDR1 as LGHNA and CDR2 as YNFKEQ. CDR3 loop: CASSRRLAGEETQYF. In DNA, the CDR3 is TGTGCCAGCAGCCGCCGCCTAGCGGGAGAAGAGACCCAGTACTTC.

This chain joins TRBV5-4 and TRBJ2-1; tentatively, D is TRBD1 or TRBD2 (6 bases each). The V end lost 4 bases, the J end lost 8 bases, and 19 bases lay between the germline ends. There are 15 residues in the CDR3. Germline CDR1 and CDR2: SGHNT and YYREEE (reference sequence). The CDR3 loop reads CASSLVGGGLDEQFF. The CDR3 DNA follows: TGTGCCAGCAGCCTCGTCGGGGGCGGTCTAGATGAGCAGTTCTTC.

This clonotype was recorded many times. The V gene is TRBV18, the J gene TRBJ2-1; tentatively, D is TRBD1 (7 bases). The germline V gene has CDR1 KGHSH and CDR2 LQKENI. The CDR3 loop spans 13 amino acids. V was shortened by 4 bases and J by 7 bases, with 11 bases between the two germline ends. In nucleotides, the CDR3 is TGTGCCAGCTCACGGACAGGAGGGAATGAGCAGTTCTTC. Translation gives CASSRTGGNEQFF.

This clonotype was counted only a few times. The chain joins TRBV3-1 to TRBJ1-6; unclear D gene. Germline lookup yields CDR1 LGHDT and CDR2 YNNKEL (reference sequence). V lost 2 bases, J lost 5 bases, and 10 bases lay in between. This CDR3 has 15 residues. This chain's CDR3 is CASSQQSSNNSPLHF. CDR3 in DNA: TGTGCCAGCAGCCAACAGAGTTCCAATAATTCACCCCTCCACTTT.

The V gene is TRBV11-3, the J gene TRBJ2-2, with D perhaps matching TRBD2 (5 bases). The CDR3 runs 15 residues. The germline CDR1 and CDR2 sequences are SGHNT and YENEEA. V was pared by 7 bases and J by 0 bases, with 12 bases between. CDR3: CASTLGVPNTGELFF. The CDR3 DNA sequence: TGTGCCAGCACCCTGGGAGTTCCGAACACCGGGGAGCTGTTTTTT. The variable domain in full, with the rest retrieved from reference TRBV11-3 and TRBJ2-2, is EAGVVQSPRYKIIEKKQPVAFWCNPISGHNTLYWYLQNLGQGPELLIRYENEEAVDDSQLPKDRFSAERLKGVDSTLKIQPAELGDSAVYLCASTLGVPNTGELFFGEGSRLTVL.

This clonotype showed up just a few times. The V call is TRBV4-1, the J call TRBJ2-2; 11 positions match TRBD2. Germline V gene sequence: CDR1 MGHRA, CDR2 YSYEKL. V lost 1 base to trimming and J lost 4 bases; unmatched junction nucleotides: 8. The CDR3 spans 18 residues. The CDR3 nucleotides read TGCGCCAGCAGCCAAGTAGGGCTAGCGGGAGGACCCACCGGGGAGCTGTTTTTT. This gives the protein CASSQVGLAGGPTGELFF.

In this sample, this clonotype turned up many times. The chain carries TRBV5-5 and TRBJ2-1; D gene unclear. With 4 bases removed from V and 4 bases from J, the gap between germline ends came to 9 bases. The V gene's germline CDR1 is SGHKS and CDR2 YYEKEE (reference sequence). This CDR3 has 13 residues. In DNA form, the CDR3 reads TGTGCCAGCAGCCCCCTAGGGTACAATGAGCAGTTCTTC. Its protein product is CASSPLGYNEQFF. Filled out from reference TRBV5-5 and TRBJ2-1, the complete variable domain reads DAGVTQSPTHLIKTRGQQVTLRCSPISGHKSVSWYQQVLGQGPQFIFQYYEKEERGRGNFPDRFSARQFPNYSSELNVNALLLGDSALYLCASSPLGYNEQFFGPGTRLTVL.

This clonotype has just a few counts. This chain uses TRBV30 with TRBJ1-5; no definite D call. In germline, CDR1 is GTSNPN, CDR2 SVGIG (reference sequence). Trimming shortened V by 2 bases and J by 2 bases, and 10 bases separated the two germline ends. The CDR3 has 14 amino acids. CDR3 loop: CAWSTFTRNQPQHF. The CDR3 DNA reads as TGTGCCTGGAGTACCTTTACCCGCAATCAGCCCCAGCATTTT.

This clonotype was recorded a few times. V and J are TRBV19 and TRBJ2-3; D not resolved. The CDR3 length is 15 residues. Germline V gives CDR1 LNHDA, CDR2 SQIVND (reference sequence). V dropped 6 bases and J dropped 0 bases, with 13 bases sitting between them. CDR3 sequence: CASSPDTSSTDTQYF. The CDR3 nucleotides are TGTGCCAGTAGCCCAGACACATCTAGCACAGATACGCAGTATTTT.

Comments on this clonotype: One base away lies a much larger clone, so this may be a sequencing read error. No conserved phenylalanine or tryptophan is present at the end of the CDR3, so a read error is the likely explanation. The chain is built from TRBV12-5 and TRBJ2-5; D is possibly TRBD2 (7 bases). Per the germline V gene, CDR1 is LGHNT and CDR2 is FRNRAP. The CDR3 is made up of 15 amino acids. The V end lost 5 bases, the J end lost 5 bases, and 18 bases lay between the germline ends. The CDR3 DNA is TGTGCTAGTGGTCCAGGACTAGGGGGAACGGAGACCCAGTACCTC. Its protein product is CASGPGLGGTETQYL.

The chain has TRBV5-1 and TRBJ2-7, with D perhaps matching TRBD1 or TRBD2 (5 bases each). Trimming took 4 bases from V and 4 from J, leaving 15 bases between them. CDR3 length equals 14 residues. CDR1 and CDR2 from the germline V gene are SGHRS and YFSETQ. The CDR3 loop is CASSQDNGAYEQYF. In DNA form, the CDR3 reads TGCGCCAGCAGCCAAGATAACGGGGCTTACGAGCAGTACTTC.

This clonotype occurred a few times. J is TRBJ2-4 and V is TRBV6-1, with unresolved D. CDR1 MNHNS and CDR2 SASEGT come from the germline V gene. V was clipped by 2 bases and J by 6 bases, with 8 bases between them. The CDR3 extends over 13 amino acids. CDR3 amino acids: CASSERLLNIQYF. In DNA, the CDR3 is TGTGCCAGCAGTGAACGCTTGCTAAACATTCAGTACTTC.

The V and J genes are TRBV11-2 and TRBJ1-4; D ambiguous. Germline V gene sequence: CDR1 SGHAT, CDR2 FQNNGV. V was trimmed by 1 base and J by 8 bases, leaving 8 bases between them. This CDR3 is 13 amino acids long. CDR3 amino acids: CASSLVSDEKLFF. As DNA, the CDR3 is TGTGCCAGCAGCTTAGTATCAGACGAAAAACTGTTTTTT.

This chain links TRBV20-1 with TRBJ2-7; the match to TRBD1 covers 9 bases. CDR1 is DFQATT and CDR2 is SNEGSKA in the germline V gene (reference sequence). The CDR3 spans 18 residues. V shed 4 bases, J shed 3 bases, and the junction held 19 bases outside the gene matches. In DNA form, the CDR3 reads TGCAGTGCTATCCTGTCCGGGGGCGAGGACAGGGGAGGCTACGAGCAGTACTTC. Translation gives CSAILSGGEDRGGYEQYF.

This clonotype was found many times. The CDR3 DNA reads TGTGCCAGCAGCCTTTCCGGGACAGGGCACTACGAGCAGTACTTC. It is translated as CASSLSGTGHYEQYF. The chain combines TRBV11-3 with TRBJ2-7; 9 bases are shared with TRBD1. The CDR3 consists of 15 residues. Germline CDR1 SGHNT, CDR2 YENEEA. V lost 5 bases and J lost 3; bases outside the gene matches: 8. Together with reference TRBV11-3 and TRBJ2-7, the CDR3 gives the full variable domain: EAGVVQSPRYKIIEKKQPVAFWCNPISGHNTLYWYLQNLGQGPELLIRYENEEAVDDSQLPKDRFSAERLKGVDSTLKIQPAELGDSAVYLCASSLSGTGHYEQYFGPGTRLTVT.

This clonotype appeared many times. As DNA, the CDR3 is TGCGCCAGCAGCTTGGTGCGTGCGGGAGGAACCTACGAGCAGTACTTC. Amino acid sequence: CASSLVRAGGTYEQYF. This chain uses TRBV5-1 with TRBJ2-7, with 8 bases that match TRBD2. Germline V CDR1 and CDR2: SGHRS, YFSETQ. Trimming at V came to 0 bases and at J to 2 bases, leaving 7 bases not matched to a gene. There are 16 residues in the CDR3.

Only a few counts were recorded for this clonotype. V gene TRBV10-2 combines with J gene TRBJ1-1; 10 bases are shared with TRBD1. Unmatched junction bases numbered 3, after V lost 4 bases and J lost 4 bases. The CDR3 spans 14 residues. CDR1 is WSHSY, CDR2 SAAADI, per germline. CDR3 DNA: TGCGCCAGCAGTGTAAGGACAGGGGGCACTGAAGCTTTCTTT. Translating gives CASSVRTGGTEAFF.